The rows below give T cell receptor beta chains drawn from one sample of a study of T-cell memory formation after mild COVID-19. One entry per CDR3 protein, called by TCRdb with MiXCR from the 5' RACE reads. The table records roughly 450,000 distinct CDR3 sequences, approximately 19% of them present only once. Material: PBMCs or a T cell subset sorted from them (not recorded which). These receptor sequences come from a man aged 18 to 35 who had mild COVID-19 (a few samples of this study predate the infection). Cell type and time point are not known. The CDR3 runs from the conserved cysteine through the conserved F or W. Each record gives: clone size, V gene, D gene, CDR3 length, J gene, CDR3 protein, CDR3 DNA. The D gene is left open where the match is weak. A clone size is listed for some rows: how often the clone was seen (once, few, many), or a class if it is expanded.

clone size: few; V gene: TRBV20-1; D gene: -; CDR3 length: 13; J gene: TRBJ2-1; CDR3 protein: CSASTDRHNEQFF; CDR3 DNA: TGCAGTGCTAGTACCGACAGACACAATGAGCAGTTCTTC
clone size: -; V gene: TRBV7-2; D gene: -; CDR3 length: 13; J gene: TRBJ2-7; CDR3 protein: CASSFSGMVEQYF; CDR3 DNA: TGTGCCAGCAGCTTTTCCGGGATGGTCGAGCAGTACTTC
clone size: few; V gene: TRBV29-1; D gene: -; CDR3 length: 14; J gene: TRBJ2-5; CDR3 protein: CSVVPGPSGETQYF; CDR3 DNA: TGCAGCGTTGTGCCGGGACCTTCGGGAGAGACCCAGTACTTC
clone size: few; V gene: TRBV7-8; D gene: -; CDR3 length: 13; J gene: TRBJ1-4; CDR3 protein: CASSGGGNEKLFF; CDR3 DNA: TGTGCCAGCAGCGGGGGTGGGAATGAAAAACTGTTTTTT
clone size: -; V gene: TRBV7-2; D gene: -; CDR3 length: 17; J gene: TRBJ2-3; CDR3 protein: CASSLVARGGHSDTQYF; CDR3 DNA: TGTGCCAGCAGCTTAGTGGCCAGGGGGGGCCATTCGGATACGCAGTATTTT
clone size: -; V gene: TRBV5-1; D gene: TRBD1; CDR3 length: 17; J gene: TRBJ2-3; CDR3 protein: CASSFAPGTGGGGTQYF; CDR3 DNA: TGCGCCAGCAGCTTCGCCCCCGGGACAGGGGGTGGTGGTACGCAGTATTTT
clone size: -; V gene: TRBV19; D gene: -; CDR3 length: 14; J gene: TRBJ1-1; CDR3 protein: CASTLALRNTEAFF; CDR3 DNA: TGTGCCAGTACTTTAGCCTTGAGGAACACTGAAGCTTTCTTT
clone size: few; V gene: TRBV12-3/TRBV12-4; D gene: TRBD1; CDR3 length: 13; J gene: TRBJ2-5; CDR3 protein: CASSVGTGGYQYF; CDR3 DNA: TGTGCCAGCAGTGTAGGGACAGGGGGCTATCAGTACTTC
clone size: many; V gene: TRBV5-1; D gene: TRBD1; CDR3 length: 14; J gene: TRBJ1-2; CDR3 protein: CASSLGAGGNGYTF; CDR3 DNA: TGCGCCAGCAGCTTGGGGGCAGGGGGCAATGGCTACACCTTC
clone size: many; V gene: TRBV15; D gene: -; CDR3 length: 16; J gene: TRBJ1-1; CDR3 protein: CATSRDKSEPNTEAFF; CDR3 DNA: TGTGCCACCAGCAGAGATAAATCTGAACCGAACACTGAAGCTTTCTTT
clone size: few; V gene: TRBV5-6; D gene: -; CDR3 length: 16; J gene: TRBJ2-2; CDR3 protein: CASSYPGQGETGELFF; CDR3 DNA: TGTGCCAGCAGCTACCCGGGTCAAGGAGAGACCGGGGAGCTGTTTTTT
clone size: -; V gene: TRBV7-9; D gene: -; CDR3 length: 14; J gene: TRBJ2-2; CDR3 protein: CASRDSTNTGELFF; CDR3 DNA: TGTGCCAGCAGAGACAGCACAAACACCGGGGAGCTGTTTTTT
clone size: many; V gene: TRBV7-2; D gene: -; CDR3 length: 13; J gene: TRBJ1-1; CDR3 protein: CASSLDPGTEAFF; CDR3 DNA: TGTGCCAGCAGCTTAGACCCAGGGACTGAAGCTTTCTTT
clone size: -; V gene: TRBV7-2; D gene: -; CDR3 length: 15; J gene: TRBJ2-5; CDR3 protein: CASSLSGAGGETQYF; CDR3 DNA: TGTGCCAGCAGCTTATCAGGTGCAGGGGGGGAGACCCAGTACTTC
clone size: few; V gene: TRBV6-2/TRBV6-3; D gene: -; CDR3 length: 14; J gene: TRBJ2-4; CDR3 protein: CASSYLWGQDIQYF; CDR3 DNA: TGTGCCAGCAGTTACTTGTGGGGGCAGGACATTCAGTACTTC
clone size: few; V gene: TRBV12-3/TRBV12-4; D gene: -; CDR3 length: 14; J gene: TRBJ1-3; CDR3 protein: CASSSPSSGNTIYF; CDR3 DNA: TGTGCCAGCAGTTCCCCGTCCTCTGGAAACACCATATATTTT
clone size: many; V gene: TRBV7-8; D gene: -; CDR3 length: 11; J gene: TRBJ2-5; CDR3 protein: CASSLEEAQYF; CDR3 DNA: TGTGCCAGCAGCTTAGAAGAGGCCCAGTACTTC
clone size: many; V gene: TRBV7-9; D gene: -; CDR3 length: 16; J gene: TRBJ2-2; CDR3 protein: CASTLRPGTNTGELFF; CDR3 DNA: TGTGCCAGCACCCTCCGGCCCGGTACGAACACCGGGGAGCTGTTTTTT
clone size: few; V gene: TRBV5-1; D gene: -; CDR3 length: 15; J gene: TRBJ1-2; CDR3 protein: CASSSTMTDLYGYTF; CDR3 DNA: TGCGCCAGCAGCTCTACTATGACGGACCTCTATGGCTACACCTTC
clone size: few; V gene: TRBV20-1; D gene: TRBD1; CDR3 length: 14; J gene: TRBJ2-3; CDR3 protein: CSAPDRDSTDTQYF; CDR3 DNA: TGCAGTGCCCCAGACAGGGATAGCACAGATACGCAGTATTTT
clone size: -; V gene: TRBV7-3; D gene: -; CDR3 length: 13; J gene: TRBJ2-2; CDR3 protein: CASSKSGTGELFF; CDR3 DNA: TGTGCCAGCAGCAAGTCGGGGACCGGGGAGCTGTTTTTT
clone size: -; V gene: TRBV30; D gene: -; CDR3 length: 13; J gene: TRBJ1-2; CDR3 protein: CAWSASEFRGYTF; CDR3 DNA: TGTGCCTGGAGCGCCTCGGAGTTCCGTGGCTACACCTTC
clone size: -; V gene: TRBV20-1; D gene: -; CDR3 length: 15; J gene: TRBJ1-1; CDR3 protein: CSARPRGNAQNGAFF; CDR3 DNA: TGCAGTGCTAGACCCCGAGGGAACGCCCAAAACGGAGCTTTCTTT
clone size: -; V gene: TRBV19; D gene: -; CDR3 length: 12; J gene: TRBJ1-4; CDR3 protein: CASSPLGEKLFF; CDR3 DNA: TGTGCCAGTAGTCCCTTAGGGGAAAAACTGTTTTTT
clone size: -; V gene: TRBV18; D gene: -; CDR3 length: 13; J gene: TRBJ1-2; CDR3 protein: CASSPTPTGGYTF; CDR3 DNA: TGTGCCAGCTCACCAACCCCAACGGGGGGCTACACCTTC
clone size: few; V gene: TRBV7-2; D gene: -; CDR3 length: 17; J gene: TRBJ1-1; CDR3 protein: CASSLAGAGRSGTEAFF; CDR3 DNA: TGTGCCAGCAGCTTAGCGGGGGCCGGTCGTAGTGGCACTGAAGCTTTCTTT
clone size: -; V gene: TRBV4-1; D gene: TRBD1; CDR3 length: 17; J gene: TRBJ1-5; CDR3 protein: CASSLRQGISGNQPQHF; CDR3 DNA: TGCGCCAGCAGCTTACGACAGGGTATCTCAGGGAATCAGCCCCAGCATTTT
clone size: few; V gene: TRBV6-5; D gene: -; CDR3 length: 13; J gene: TRBJ2-5; CDR3 protein: CASRYRVQETQYF; CDR3 DNA: TGTGCCAGCAGGTACAGGGTACAAGAGACCCAGTACTTC
clone size: few; V gene: TRBV14; D gene: TRBD2; CDR3 length: 16; J gene: TRBJ2-5; CDR3 protein: CASSQDHGGAVETQYF; CDR3 DNA: TGTGCCAGCAGCCAAGATCACGGGGGGGCCGTGGAGACCCAGTACTTC
clone size: -; V gene: TRBV11-2; D gene: TRBD2; CDR3 length: 15; J gene: TRBJ2-2; CDR3 protein: CASRGLAGNTGELFF; CDR3 DNA: TGTGCCAGCAGAGGGCTAGCGGGGAACACCGGGGAGCTGTTTTTT
clone size: few; V gene: TRBV5-1; D gene: -; CDR3 length: 13; J gene: TRBJ1-1; CDR3 protein: CASSSYEGTEAFF; CDR3 DNA: TGCGCCAGCAGCTCCTATGAGGGTACTGAAGCTTTCTTT
clone size: few; V gene: TRBV6-2/TRBV6-3; D gene: -; CDR3 length: 13; J gene: TRBJ2-1; CDR3 protein: CASSYPRWNEQFF; CDR3 DNA: TGTGCCAGCAGTTACCCTCGGTGGAATGAGCAGTTCTTC
clone size: -; V gene: TRBV4-1; D gene: -; CDR3 length: 18; J gene: TRBJ1-6; CDR3 protein: CASSQDLRRFSYNSPLHF; CDR3 DNA: TGCGCCAGCAGCCAAGATCTGAGACGGTTCTCCTATAATTCACCCCTCCACTTT
clone size: few; V gene: TRBV4-1; D gene: -; CDR3 length: 15; J gene: TRBJ2-2; CDR3 protein: CASSQTGTGTGELFF; CDR3 DNA: TGCGCCAGCAGCCAAACCGGGACGGGGACCGGGGAGCTGTTTTTT
clone size: -; V gene: TRBV20-1; D gene: -; CDR3 length: 12; J gene: TRBJ2-3; CDR3 protein: CSASTGIDTQYF; CDR3 DNA: TGCAGTGCTAGTACAGGGATTGATACGCAGTATTTT
clone size: -; V gene: TRBV4-3; D gene: -; CDR3 length: 16; J gene: TRBJ2-6; CDR3 protein: CASSQDLDPGANVLTF; CDR3 DNA: TGCGCCAGCAGCCAAGATTTGGACCCTGGGGCCAACGTCCTGACTTTC
clone size: few; V gene: TRBV5-1; D gene: -; CDR3 length: 15; J gene: TRBJ1-1; CDR3 protein: CASSSPRGVNTEAFF; CDR3 DNA: TGCGCCAGCAGCTCACCTCGTGGGGTGAACACTGAAGCTTTCTTT
clone size: few; V gene: TRBV14; D gene: TRBD2; CDR3 length: 15; J gene: TRBJ2-1; CDR3 protein: CASSWLAGAANEQFF; CDR3 DNA: TGTGCCAGCAGCTGGCTAGCGGGGGCCGCCAATGAGCAGTTCTTC
clone size: -; V gene: TRBV7-6; D gene: -; CDR3 length: 14; J gene: TRBJ2-7; CDR3 protein: CASSPTPPAGEQYF; CDR3 DNA: TGTGCCAGCAGCCCGACCCCCCCCGCGGGCGAGCAGTACTTC
clone size: -; V gene: TRBV7-3; D gene: TRBD1; CDR3 length: 15; J gene: TRBJ2-7; CDR3 protein: CASSPGTGGRYEQYF; CDR3 DNA: TGTGCCAGCAGCCCCGGGACAGGGGGTCGCTACGAGCAGTACTTC
clone size: -; V gene: TRBV12-3/TRBV12-4; D gene: -; CDR3 length: 15; J gene: TRBJ2-2; CDR3 protein: CASSKALGQNGELFF; CDR3 DNA: TGTGCCAGCAGCAAGGCCCTAGGGCAGAACGGGGAGCTGTTTTTT
clone size: few; V gene: TRBV29-1; D gene: -; CDR3 length: 12; J gene: TRBJ2-3; CDR3 protein: CSVVVRLDTQYF; CDR3 DNA: TGCAGCGTTGTGGTTAGATTGGATACGCAGTATTTT
clone size: few; V gene: TRBV4-3; D gene: TRBD1; CDR3 length: 17; J gene: TRBJ1-6; CDR3 protein: CASSRAWTGGDNSPLHF; CDR3 DNA: TGCGCCAGCAGCCGAGCGTGGACAGGGGGAGATAATTCACCCCTCCACTTT
clone size: -; V gene: TRBV20-1; D gene: -; CDR3 length: 15; J gene: TRBJ2-1; CDR3 protein: CSASPRHLGGDEQFF; CDR3 DNA: TGCAGTGCTAGCCCTAGACACCTAGGGGGGGATGAGCAGTTCTTC
clone size: few; V gene: TRBV15; D gene: -; CDR3 length: 16; J gene: TRBJ2-7; CDR3 protein: CATSRDSSGSSYEQYF; CDR3 DNA: TGTGCCACCAGCAGAGATAGTAGTGGCAGCTCCTACGAGCAGTACTTC
clone size: many; V gene: TRBV6-2/TRBV6-3; D gene: -; CDR3 length: 16; J gene: TRBJ1-4; CDR3 protein: CASSYSPPGDYRKLFF; CDR3 DNA: TGTGCCAGCAGTTACTCGCCCCCGGGGGACTACCGAAAACTGTTTTTT
clone size: many; V gene: TRBV4-1; D gene: -; CDR3 length: 16; J gene: TRBJ2-1; CDR3 protein: CASSQDRAGVNNEQFF; CDR3 DNA: TGCGCCAGCAGCCAAGATCGGGCAGGGGTTAACAATGAGCAGTTCTTC
clone size: -; V gene: TRBV6-6; D gene: -; CDR3 length: 13; J gene: TRBJ1-5; CDR3 protein: CASMTRENQPQHF; CDR3 DNA: TGTGCCAGCATGACTCGAGAAAATCAGCCCCAGCATTTT